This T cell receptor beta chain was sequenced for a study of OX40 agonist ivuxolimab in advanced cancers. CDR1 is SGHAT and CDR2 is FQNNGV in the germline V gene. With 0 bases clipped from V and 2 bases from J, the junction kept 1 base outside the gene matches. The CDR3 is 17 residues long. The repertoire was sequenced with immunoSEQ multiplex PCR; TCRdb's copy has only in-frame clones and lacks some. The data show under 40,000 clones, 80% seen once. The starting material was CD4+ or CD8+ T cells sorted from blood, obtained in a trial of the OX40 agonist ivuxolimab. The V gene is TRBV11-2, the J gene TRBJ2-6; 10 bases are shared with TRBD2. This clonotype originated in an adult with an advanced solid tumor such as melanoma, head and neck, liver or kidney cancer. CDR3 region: CASSLDSGGTGANVLTF. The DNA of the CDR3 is TGTGCCAGCAGCTTAGATAGCGGGGGGACTGGGGCCAACGTCCTGACTTTC.